These T cell receptor beta chains were read from a single sample in a study of T-cell reconstitution after alpha-beta-depleted transplantation in children. TCRdb itself ran the PCR reads through MiXCR, one entry per CDR3 protein. Counted here are about 300,000 distinct CDR3 sequences, 6% to 10% occurring once; the ten biggest clones make up 9.1%. The starting material was peripheral blood, obtained 360 days after TCRalphabeta/CD19-depleted stem cell transplant. Receptors were obtained from a female patient aged 2-15 years who had a stem cell transplant for Fanconi anemia, so the T cells may come from the graft donor. Each CDR3 is given with its conserved first and last residue. D genes are given only for firm matches. A row's size may be missing; if present it is once, few, many or a size class.

v_gene,d_gene,abundance,j_gene,CDR3nt,CDR3aa
TRBV12-3/TRBV12-4,.,many,TRBJ2-5,TGTGCCAGCAGTACAAGGGGGGGCTTTGAGACCCAGTACTTC,CASSTRGGFETQYF
TRBV5-1,TRBD2,many,TRBJ2-7,TGCGCCAGCAGCTTGATAGGGTTCGCGGGGGGTCCTAACGAGCAGTACTTC,CASSLIGFAGGPNEQYF
TRBV11-1,.,.,TRBJ2-6,TGTGCCAGCAGCCTCCCACAGGATAGCTCTGGGGCCAACGTCCTGACTTTC,CASSLPQDSSGANVLTF
TRBV12-3/TRBV12-4,.,many,TRBJ2-1,TGTGCCAGCTCAAAAGGTAATGAGCAGTTCTTC,CASSKGNEQFF
TRBV5-1,TRBD1,few,TRBJ1-2,TGCGCCAGCAGCCCCTATGGACAGGAGACCTATGGCTACACCTTC,CASSPYGQETYGYTF
TRBV2,.,many,TRBJ2-6,TGTGCCAGCAGTGAAGAGGGTTCTGGGGCCAACGTCCTGACTTTC,CASSEEGSGANVLTF
TRBV5-1,.,many,TRBJ2-1,TGCGCCAGCAGCTTGGGAGGCGGGGCCCCCTTCAATGAGCAGTTCTTC,CASSLGGGAPFNEQFF
TRBV5-1,.,many,TRBJ1-4,TGCGCCAGCAGCTTCAACAGGGCGGGAGGGGAAAAACTGTTTTTT,CASSFNRAGGEKLFF
TRBV5-1,TRBD1,many,TRBJ1-2,TGCGCCAGCAGCTCTGGGACAGGGGGCTACACCTTC,CASSSGTGGYTF
TRBV11-2,.,.,TRBJ2-2,TGTGCCAGCAGCTCTGAAGTTTGGGGGGGCCTAAACACCGGGGAGCTGTTTTTT,CASSSEVWGGLNTGELFF
TRBV4-3,.,.,TRBJ1-5,TGCGCCAGCAGCCTCTGGGACAGCAATCAGCCCCAGCATTTT,CASSLWDSNQPQHF
TRBV9,.,many,TRBJ2-5,TGTGCCAGCAGCGTCCAAGAAGGGGAACAAGAGACCCAGTACTTC,CASSVQEGEQETQYF
TRBV28,.,many,TRBJ2-1,TGTGCCAGCAGTTTAGGAGTTCACTACAATGAGCAGTTCTTC,CASSLGVHYNEQFF
TRBV6-1,.,.,TRBJ1-2,TGTGCCAGCAGTGAATCCCTTACAGGGTCGGGCTACACCTTC,CASSESLTGSGYTF
TRBV27,TRBD2,.,TRBJ2-1,TGTGCCAGCAGTTTGTCGGGACTAGCGGCAAATAGCTATGAGCAGTTCTTC,CASSLSGLAANSYEQFF
TRBV6-4,.,many,TRBJ2-3,TGTGCCAGCAGTGCTTTTGGCACAGATACGCAGTATTTT,CASSAFGTDTQYF
TRBV5-6,TRBD2,many,TRBJ2-7,TGTGCCAGCAGCTTGAGCGGGAGCGGAGAGCAGTACTTC,CASSLSGSGEQYF
TRBV20-1,TRBD1,.,TRBJ1-2,TGCAGTGCTAGAGAGAGAACAGGGGACTATGGCTACACCTTC,CSARERTGDYGYTF
TRBV6-1,TRBD1,.,TRBJ2-3,TGTGCCAGCAGTGGATCCGGGACAGGGGGTCTAATATCAAGCACAGATACGCAGTATTTT,CASSGSGTGGLISSTDTQYF
TRBV19,.,few,TRBJ2-1,TGTGCCAGTAGTATAGTCACAGGGTACGAGCAGTTCTTC,CASSIVTGYEQFF
TRBV16,TRBD2,many,TRBJ2-7,TGTGCCAGCAGCCAATGGGTAGCGGGAAACGAGCAGTACTTC,CASSQWVAGNEQYF
TRBV20-1,TRBD1,few,TRBJ1-2,TGCAGTGTTCTTAACAGGGGGGAAAACTATGGCTACACCTTC,CSVLNRGENYGYTF
TRBV20-1,.,many,TRBJ1-4,TGCAGTGTAAGGGGACCTAGGAATGAAAAACTGTTTTTT,CSVRGPRNEKLFF
TRBV4-3,TRBD2,.,TRBJ2-6,TGCGCCAGCAGCCAGGACCGTAGCGGGGGGGCCGATGGGGCCAACGTCCTGACTTTC,CASSQDRSGGADGANVLTF
TRBV3-1,TRBD2,.,TRBJ2-2,TGTGCCAGCAGCCTCACTCCTGGACTAGCGGCCACCGGGGAGCTGTTTTTT,CASSLTPGLAATGELFF
TRBV20-1,.,many,TRBJ2-5,TGCAGTGCTAATCGGCGGGGCCAAGAGACCCAGTACTTC,CSANRRGQETQYF
TRBV10-3,TRBD2,many,TRBJ2-1,TGTGCCGCCGGGGGGATCAATGAGCAGTTCTTC,CAAGGINEQFF
TRBV28,TRBD1,many,TRBJ2-2,TGTGCCAGCACTCGGACAGGGGGGACCGGGGAGCTGTTTTTT,CASTRTGGTGELFF
TRBV18,.,many,TRBJ2-7,TGTGCCAGCTCGTCTCGTGACGGCAGCTCCTACGAGCAGTACTTC,CASSSRDGSSYEQYF
TRBV29-1,TRBD1,many,TRBJ2-6,TGCAGCGTTAGACAGGGAGCGACCACTGGGGCCAACGTCCTGACTTTC,CSVRQGATTGANVLTF
TRBV2,.,.,TRBJ2-1,TGTGCCAGCAGCCCCGAACAGGGCTCCTACAATGAGCAGTTCTTC,CASSPEQGSYNEQFF
TRBV7-9,TRBD1,many,TRBJ2-7,TGTGCCAGCAGCTTAGACAGGGGATGGTTCTTC,CASSLDRGWFF
TRBV12-3/TRBV12-4,TRBD2,many,TRBJ2-3,TGTGCCAGCAGGGAATTTCTTCGGACTAGTCCTAACGCAGATACGCAGTATTTT,CASREFLRTSPNADTQYF
TRBV5-1,.,many,TRBJ2-7,TGCGCCAGCAGGTCGAGGGTAGGCGCATCCTACGAGCAGTACTTC,CASRSRVGASYEQYF
TRBV2,TRBD1,many,TRBJ2-1,TGTGCCGGCATTCCGGGACAGGGTTACAATGAGCAGTTCTTC,CAGIPGQGYNEQFF
TRBV12-3/TRBV12-4,TRBD2,.,TRBJ2-7,TGTGCCAGCACCCGGGGACTAGCGGGACTCCCCGAGCAGTACTTC,CASTRGLAGLPEQYF
TRBV6-6,.,many,TRBJ1-1,TGTGCCAGCAGTTACGGCAGGAACACTGAAGCTTTCTTT,CASSYGRNTEAFF
TRBV6-1,.,.,TRBJ1-1,TGTGCCAGCAGTCGCGTCTCCCGGAACACTGAAGCTTTCTTT,CASSRVSRNTEAFF
TRBV20-1,.,few,TRBJ2-5,TGCAGTGCTAGAGATCGGCGCCGGACAGAGACCCAGTACTTC,CSARDRRRTETQYF
TRBV15,.,.,TRBJ1-2,TGTGCCACCAGCATGGACCAAAAATTATTAGCTAACTATGGCTACACCTTC,CATSMDQKLLANYGYTF
TRBV11-2,.,.,TRBJ2-7,TGTGCCAGCAGCTTACTCGGAAGTTGGGTCTCCTACGAGCAGTACTTC,CASSLLGSWVSYEQYF
TRBV6-2/TRBV6-3,.,many,TRBJ1-6,TGTGCCAGCAGTCGCGGTAGCTCCTATAATTCACCCCTCCACTTT,CASSRGSSYNSPLHF
TRBV20-1,TRBD1,many,TRBJ1-5,TGTAGTGCTTTTAAACTGACAGGGAGTAGCAATCAGCCCCAGCATTTT,CSAFKLTGSSNQPQHF
TRBV20-1,.,many,TRBJ1-1,TGCAGTGCTAACAAACGATGGGTGGGGACTGAAGCTTTCTTT,CSANKRWVGTEAFF
TRBV7-3,TRBD2,.,TRBJ2-5,TGTGCCAGCAGCTTAAGCGGGGGGGCGGTAGAGACCCAGTACTTC,CASSLSGGAVETQYF